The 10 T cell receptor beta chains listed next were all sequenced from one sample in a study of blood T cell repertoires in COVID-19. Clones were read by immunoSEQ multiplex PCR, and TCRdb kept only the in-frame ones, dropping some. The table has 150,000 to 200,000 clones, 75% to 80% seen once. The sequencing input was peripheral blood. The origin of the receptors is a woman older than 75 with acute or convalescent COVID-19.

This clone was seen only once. As DNA, the CDR3 is TGCGCCAGCAGCCTTCTAGCGGGGAGCTCCTACAATGAGCAGTTCTTC. Residues: CASSLLAGSSYNEQFF. The rearrangement uses TRBV4-1 and TRBJ2-1; TRBD2 aligns across 9 bases. Per the germline V gene, CDR1 is MGHRA and CDR2 is YSYEKL. The CDR3 is 16 residues long. Unmatched junction bases numbered 4, after V lost 4 bases and J lost 0 bases.

CDR3 nucleotides: TGCAGTGCTAGTGGTTCCGGGGGGATCTCCTACGAGCAGTACTTC. Its translation is CSASGSGGISYEQYF. The chain carries TRBV20-1 and TRBJ2-7, with 7 positions matching TRBD2. The trim removed 3 bases at V and 0 bases at J, leaving 8 bases unmatched. Looked up from germline, CDR1 is DFQATT and CDR2 is SNEGSKA (reference sequence). The CDR3 extends over 15 amino acids.

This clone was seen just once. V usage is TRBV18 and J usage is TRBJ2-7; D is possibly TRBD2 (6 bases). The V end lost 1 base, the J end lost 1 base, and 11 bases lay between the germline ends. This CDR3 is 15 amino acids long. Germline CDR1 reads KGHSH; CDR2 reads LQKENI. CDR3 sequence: CASSPRVAESYEQYF. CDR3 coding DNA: TGTGCCAGCTCACCACGGGTAGCGGAGTCCTACGAGCAGTACTTC.

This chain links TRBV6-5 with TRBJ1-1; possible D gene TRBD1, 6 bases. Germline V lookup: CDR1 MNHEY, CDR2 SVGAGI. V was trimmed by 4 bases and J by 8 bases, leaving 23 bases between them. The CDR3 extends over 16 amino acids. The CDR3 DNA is TGTGCCAGCAGTTCAACCAAGGGGGGGCCTCCTTTGGAAGCTTTCTTT. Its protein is CASSSTKGGPPLEAFF.

The CDR3 reads CASSDAGELFF. The CDR3 DNA reads as TGCGCCAGCAGTGACGCCGGGGAGCTGTTTTTT. This chain connects TRBV10-2 to TRBJ2-2; D call uncertain. The V end lost 3 bases, the J end lost 6 bases, and 2 bases lay between the germline ends. The germline V gene encodes CDR1 WSHSY and CDR2 SAAADI. The CDR3 runs to 11 residues.

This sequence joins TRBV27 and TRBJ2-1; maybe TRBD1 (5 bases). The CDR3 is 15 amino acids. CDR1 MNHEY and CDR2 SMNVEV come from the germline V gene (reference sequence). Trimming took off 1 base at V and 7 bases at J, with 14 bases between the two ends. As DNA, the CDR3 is TGTGCCAGCAGTTTATTATTTGGGGCGCCAAATGAGCAGTTCTTC. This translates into CASSLLFGAPNEQFF.

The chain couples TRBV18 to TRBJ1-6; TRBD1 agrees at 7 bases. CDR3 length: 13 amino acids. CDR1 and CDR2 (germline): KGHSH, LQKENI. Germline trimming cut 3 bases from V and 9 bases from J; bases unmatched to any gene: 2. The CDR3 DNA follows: TGTGCCAGCTCACCTCGGGACAGTTCACCCCTCCACTTT. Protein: CASSPRDSSPLHF.

CDR3 in amino acids: CASSLVQGLGNEQFF. In DNA form, the CDR3 reads TGCGCCAGCAGCTTGGTACAGGGACTAGGGAATGAGCAGTTCTTC. The chain joins TRBV5-1 to TRBJ2-1; 8 bases fit TRBD2. Germline V lookup: CDR1 SGHRS, CDR2 YFSETQ. The CDR3 is 15 residues long. The J segment lost 7 bases and the V segment lost 0 bases, leaving 6 bases of the junction unmatched. Looking up the rest from reference TRBV5-1 and TRBJ2-1 gives the full variable domain: KAGVTQTPRYLIKTRGQQVTLSCSPISGHRSVSWYQQTPGQGLQFLFEYFSETQRNKGNFPGRFSGRQFSNSRSEMNVSTLELGDSALYLCASSLVQGLGNEQFFGPGTRLTVL.

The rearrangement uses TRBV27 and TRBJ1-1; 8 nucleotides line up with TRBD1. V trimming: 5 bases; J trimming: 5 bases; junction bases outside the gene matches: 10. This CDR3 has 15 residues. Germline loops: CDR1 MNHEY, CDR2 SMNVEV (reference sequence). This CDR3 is CASSTSGGGWTEAFF. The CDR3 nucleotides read TGTGCCAGCAGTACATCAGGGGGCGGATGGACTGAAGCTTTCTTT.

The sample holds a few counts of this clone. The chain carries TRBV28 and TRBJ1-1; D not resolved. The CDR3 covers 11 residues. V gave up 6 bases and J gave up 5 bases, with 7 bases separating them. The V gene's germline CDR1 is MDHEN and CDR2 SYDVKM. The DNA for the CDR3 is TGTGCCAGCAGACTGGTAACTGAAGCTTTCTTT. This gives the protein CASRLVTEAFF.